The clone carrying this TCR beta chain was detected ten times or more. Its antigen is unidentified. These data belong to a study of T-cell reconstitution after alpha-beta-depleted transplantation in children. As it was prepared, the TCRbeta library received unique molecular identifiers. TCRdb recomputed calls from the PCR reads with MiXCR, one row per CDR3 protein. The data show fewer than 750,000 distinct CDR3 sequences, 20% to 25% seen once. Trimming pared 7 bases from V and 4 bases from J, leaving 18 bases between. The CDR3 sequence is 15 residues long. Germline V gene sequence: CDR1 SGHDN, CDR2 FVKESK. Points from the study as a whole: The authors attributed T-cell counts and diversity one year after transplant mostly to newly produced T cells.

This TCR was sampled from a boy under two years old who had a stem cell transplant for acute myeloid leukemia, so the T cells may come from the graft donor. The V call is TRBV14, the J call TRBJ2-3; possible D gene TRBD2, 5 bases. Sample: PBMCs, mostly from graft donor cells, taken 360 days after TCRalphabeta/CD19-depleted stem cell transplant. The CDR3 nucleotides are TGTGCCAGCAAGGACTCCGGGTCGAGGGCAGATACGCAGTATTTT. This gives the protein CASKDSGSRADTQYF. The variable domain in full, completed from reference TRBV14 and TRBJ2-3, reads EAGVTQFPSHSVIEKGQTVTLRCDPISGHDNLYWYRRVMGKEIKFLLHFVKESKQDESGMPNNRFLAERTGGTYSTLKVQPAELEDSGVYFCASKDSGSRADTQYFGPGTRLTVL.